The text below deals with one T cell receptor (beta chain). These data are taken from a study of shared clonotypes between healthy human individuals. Each replicate PCR on the sorted subsets used approximately 180 ng DNA (around 30,000 T cell genomes). TCRdb's table, derived via immunoSEQ multiplex PCR, lists solely in-frame clones and lacks some. The sample contains approximately 840,000 clones, around 96% of which appear only once. As defined, naive CD8 cells were CD45RO-negative and positively selected for CCR7, with terminally differentiated effector memory CD45RA+ cells excluded. Germline values: CDR1 SGHVS, CDR2 FQNEAQ. The V and J ends lost 5 bases and 8 bases respectively, with 12 bases between them. The CDR3 extends over 12 amino acids.

Source material: naive CD8+ T cells sorted from blood. The chain recombines TRBV7-8 with TRBJ1-1; D perhaps matches TRBD1 (6 bases). The TCR originated in a man in his thirties or forties in good health. The CDR3 nucleotides read TGTGCCAGCAGCCCAGGGGCGGCGGAAGCTTTCTTT. As protein: CASSPGAAEAFF.